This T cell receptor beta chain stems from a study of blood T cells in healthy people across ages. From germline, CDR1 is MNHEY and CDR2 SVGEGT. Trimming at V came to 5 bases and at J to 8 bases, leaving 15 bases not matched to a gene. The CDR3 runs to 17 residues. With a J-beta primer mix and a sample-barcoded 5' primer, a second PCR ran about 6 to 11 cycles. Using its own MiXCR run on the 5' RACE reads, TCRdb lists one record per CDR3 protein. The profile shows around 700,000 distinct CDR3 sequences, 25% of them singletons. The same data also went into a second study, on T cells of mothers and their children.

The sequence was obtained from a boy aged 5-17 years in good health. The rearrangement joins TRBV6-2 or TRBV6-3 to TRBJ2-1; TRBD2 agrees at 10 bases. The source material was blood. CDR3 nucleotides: TGTGCCAGCAGTCCGAATAGCGGGGGGCCCCGGTCGTATGAGCAGTTCTTC. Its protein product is CASSPNSGGPRSYEQFF.